The TCR beta chain under discussion was sequenced for a study of metastatic and nonmetastatic thyroid tumors. The wider study: Malignant and benign thyroid patients had repertoires compared in peripheral blood and tumor or nodule tissue.

None of the patients had undergone any treatment ahead of thyroid surgery. Points from the study as a whole: Malignant tumors reportedly showed significantly higher TCR beta diversity than benign nodules in both blood and tumor.

Per the original data handling: What underpinned the distant-metastasis classifier for papillary thyroid cancer was the set of CDR3 differences across clinicopathological groups. TCRdb re-called clones via MiXCR from the PCR reads. These V and J calls rely on TCRdb rather than the paper's analysis. The sample consists of fewer than 40,000 clones, more than 20% of them appearing once. This clone was recorded a few times. Its antigen is currently unknown. This CDR3 is 14 amino acids long. Germline CDR1 and CDR2: MNHNS and SASEGT. V shed 8 bases, J shed 4 bases, and the junction held 3 bases outside the gene matches.

This TCR derives from a female donor with papillary thyroid cancer or a benign thyroid nodule (not recorded which). Some clones in this sample may be carry-over from other donors' samples. The V call is TRBV6-1, the J call TRBJ2-5; 14 positions agree with TRBD2. What was sequenced was blood. The DNA for the CDR3 is TGTGCCAGCGGGACTAGCGGGAGTAGAGAGACCCAGTACTTC. Amino acids: CASGTSGSRETQYF.